Shown below are 12 T cell receptor beta chains from a single sample sequenced in a study of blood T cell repertoires in COVID-19. Clones were read by immunoSEQ multiplex PCR, and TCRdb kept only the in-frame ones, dropping some. The repertoire holds some 110,000 clones, with around 84% as singletons. Sequencing input: peripheral blood. The receptors here all came from a man between 60 and 75 years old with acute or convalescent COVID-19.

The chain couples TRBV30 to TRBJ2-3; possibly TRBD2 for D (5 bases). The CDR3 extends over 13 amino acids. Deletions cut 4 bases from V and 4 bases from J, with 12 bases between. Germline lookup yields CDR1 GTSNPN and CDR2 SVGIG (reference sequence). The CDR3 reads CAWTREPADTQYF. Written as DNA, the CDR3 is TGTGCCTGGACCCGGGAACCCGCAGATACGCAGTATTTT. The variable domain in full, with the rest retrieved from reference TRBV30 and TRBJ2-3, is SQTIHQWPATLVQPVGSPLSLECTVEGTSNPNLYWYRQAAGRGLQLLFYSVGIGQISSEVPQNLSASRPQDRQFILSSKKLLLSDSGFYLCAWTREPADTQYFGPGTRLTVL.

The genes are TRBV3-1 (or the pseudogene TRBV3-2) and TRBJ2-7; a weak D match, TRBD1 (5 bases). Germline assignment: CDR1 LGHDT and CDR2 YNNKEL (reference sequence). Deletions cut 0 bases from V and 4 bases from J, with 16 bases between. The CDR3 is made up of 16 amino acids. The CDR3 nucleotides are TGTGCCAGCAGCCAAGAGCCCAGGGTTTCTATTTACGAGCAGTACTTC. This translates into CASSQEPRVSIYEQYF.

The chain uses TRBV18 and TRBJ2-1; TRBD2 matches 7 bases. This CDR3 is built from 13 residues. V dropped 6 bases and J dropped 8; count of bases not matched to a gene: 7. The germline V gene encodes CDR1 KGHSH and CDR2 LQKENI. This chain's CDR3 is CASSLMTSYEQFF. The CDR3 DNA sequence: TGTGCCAGCTCCCTAATGACTAGCTATGAGCAGTTCTTC.

V usage is TRBV12-5 and J usage is TRBJ2-2, with no clear D. Germline V lookup: CDR1 LGHNT, CDR2 FRNRAP. There are 13 residues in the CDR3. V was clipped by 5 bases and J by 4 bases, with 8 bases between them. The CDR3 DNA follows: TGTGCTAGTGGTCCCTTGAGCACCGGGGAGCTGTTTTTT. It specifies CASGPLSTGELFF.

The J gene is TRBJ2-5, the V gene TRBV10-3, with 7 nucleotides matching TRBD1. CDR1 is ENHRY, CDR2 SYGVKD, per germline. V lost 2 bases and J lost 2; bases outside the gene matches: 8. The CDR3 covers 16 residues. This CDR3 is CAISETRDSFQETQYF. The DNA of the CDR3 is TGTGCCATCAGTGAGACACGGGACAGCTTTCAAGAGACCCAGTACTTC.

This clone is a singleton in its sample. The CDR3 DNA reads as TGTGCCAGTACCGATCACGGGACAGGGGGCCAGCCCCAGCATTTT. Its protein is CASTDHGTGGQPQHF. The rearrangement joins TRBV19 to TRBJ1-5, with 12 bases aligning to TRBD1. Germline-derived CDR1 and CDR2 are LNHDA and SQIVND (reference sequence). The CDR3 covers 15 residues. J gave up 7 bases and V 7 bases, and 8 bases lay outside the gene matches.

CDR3 sequence (DNA): TGTGCCAGCAGCTTGGTTGGCAGGGCTAACTATGGCTACACCTTC. It yields the protein CASSLVGRANYGYTF. This chain joins TRBV5-4 and TRBJ1-2; a possible D gene is TRBD1 (5 bases). V was shortened by 0 bases and J by 0 bases, with 9 bases between the two germline ends. Germline CDR1 and CDR2: SGHNT and YYREEE (reference sequence). CDR3 size: 15 residues.

J is TRBJ2-3 and V is TRBV2; tentatively, D is TRBD2 (6 bases). The CDR3 sequence is 13 residues long. Germline V gene data show CDR1 as SNHLY and CDR2 as FYNNEI. The V end lost 4 bases, the J end lost 4 bases, and 9 bases lay between the germline ends. In nucleotides, the CDR3 is TGTGCCAGCAGTGGGGGGACTCCAGATACGCAGTATTTT. This gives the protein CASSGGTPDTQYF.

The chain links TRBV5-4 to TRBJ2-7; 7 bases agree with TRBD1. J gave up 4 bases and V 4 bases, and 11 bases lay outside the gene matches. Germline values: CDR1 SGHNT, CDR2 YYREEE (reference sequence). The CDR3 runs to 15 residues. The CDR3 reads CASSQGQRPPYEQYF. CDR3 nucleotides: TGTGCCAGCAGCCAGGGACAGAGACCTCCTTACGAGCAGTACTTC.

The chain links TRBV28 to TRBJ2-1; 13 positions match TRBD2. CDR1 is MDHEN, CDR2 SYDVKM, per germline. J lost 6 bases, V lost 1 base, and 6 bases had no gene match. This CDR3 region has 17 residues. CDR3 protein: CASSLFTSGRARNEQFF. For the CDR3, the DNA is TGTGCCAGCAGTTTATTCACTAGCGGGAGGGCTCGCAATGAGCAGTTCTTC.

The sample holds a few counts of this clone. The chain combines TRBV5-4 with TRBJ2-7, with a weak D call TRBD2 (6 bases). The V and J ends lost 7 bases and 5 bases respectively, with 22 bases between them. In germline, CDR1 is SGHNT, CDR2 YYREEE (reference sequence). The CDR3 extends over 15 amino acids. In nucleotides, the CDR3 is TGTGCCAGCTCCGTCGGTGGAGGATGGAGGGACGAGCAGTACTTC. This encodes CASSVGGGWRDEQYF.

As DNA, the CDR3 is TGTGCCAGCAGCGTAGGACCTAGCGGATACACCGGGGAGCTGTTTTTT. This sequence encodes CASSVGPSGYTGELFF. This chain connects TRBV9 to TRBJ2-2; 7 bases are shared with TRBD2. Germline CDR1 is SGDLS and CDR2 is YYNGEE. CDR3 length equals 16 residues. V lost 0 bases and J lost 3; bases outside the gene matches: 5. The variable domain in full, completed from reference TRBV9 and TRBJ2-2, reads DSGVTQTPKHLITATGQRVTLRCSPRSGDLSVYWYQQSLDQGLQFLIQYYNGEERAKGNILERFSAQQFPDLHSELNLSSLELGDSALYFCASSVGPSGYTGELFFGEGSRLTVL.